This T cell receptor beta chain was obtained from a study of blood T cell repertoires in COVID-19. Methods used by the authors: How many nucleated cells were present was estimated from reference gene primer amplification. The repertoire was sequenced with immunoSEQ multiplex PCR; TCRdb's copy has only in-frame clones and lacks some. V, J and clone size reflect that table, while D and trimming were determined from the DNA. This sample has approximately 260,000 clones, with nearly 90% found just once. Enrollees, about 18 to 89 years old, lived in 20 to 25 US areas. Before being deemed recovered, Cohort 3 donors had two negative PCRs, clearance, or symptom resolution. This CDR3 comprises 14 residues. Germline assignment: CDR1 ENHRY and CDR2 SYGVKD. V was pared by 4 bases and J by 4 bases, with 3 bases of the junction left unmatched.

The chain recombines TRBV10-3 with TRBJ1-4; TRBD1 agrees at 7 bases. This TCR derives from a woman aged 55-70 years who had recovered from COVID-19. Source material: PBMCs or T cells enriched from blood (not recorded which). CDR3 sequence: CAISAGQNNEKLFF. CDR3 DNA sequence: TGTGCCATCAGTGCGGGACAGAATAATGAAAAACTGTTTTTT.